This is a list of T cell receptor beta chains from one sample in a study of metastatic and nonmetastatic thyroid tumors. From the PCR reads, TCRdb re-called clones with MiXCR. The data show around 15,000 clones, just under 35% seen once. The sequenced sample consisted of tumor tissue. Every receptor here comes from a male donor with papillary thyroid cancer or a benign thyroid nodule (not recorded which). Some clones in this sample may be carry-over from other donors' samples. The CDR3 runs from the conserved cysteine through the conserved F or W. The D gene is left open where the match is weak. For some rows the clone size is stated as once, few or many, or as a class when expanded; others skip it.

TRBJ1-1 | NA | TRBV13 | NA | CASSLSITYTEAFF | TGTGCCAGCAGCTTATCCATTACATACACTGAAGCTTTCTTT
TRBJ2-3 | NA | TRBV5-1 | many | CASSLLLASSTDTQYF | TGCGCCAGCAGCCTCCTACTAGCCTCTAGCACAGATACGCAGTATTTT
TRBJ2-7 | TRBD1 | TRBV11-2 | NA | CASSLDPGQGSSYEQYF | TGTGCCAGCAGCTTAGACCCGGGACAGGGGAGCTCCTACGAGCAGTACTTC
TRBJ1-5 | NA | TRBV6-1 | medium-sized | CASSKIPGPSGNQPQHF | TGTGCCAGCAGCAAGATTCCGGGCCCCTCGGGCAATCAGCCCCAGCATTTT
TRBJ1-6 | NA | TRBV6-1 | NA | CARVSFGLHF | TGTGCCAGGGTCAGCTTCGGCCTCCACTTT
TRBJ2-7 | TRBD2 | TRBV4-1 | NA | CASSQEAQREDVGYEQYF | TGCGCCAGCAGCCAAGAAGCCCAGCGGGAGGACGTAGGGTATGAGCAGTACTTC
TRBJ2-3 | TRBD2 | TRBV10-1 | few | CASSRDLRLAGLDPQYF | TGCGCCAGCAGCCGAGATTTGCGCCTAGCGGGATTAGATCCGCAGTATTTT
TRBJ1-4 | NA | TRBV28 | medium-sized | CASRTAGEKLFF | TGTGCCAGCAGAACGGCGGGTGAAAAACTGTTTTTT
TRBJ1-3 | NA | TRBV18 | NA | CASSPRGRTAGNTIYF | TGTGCCAGCTCACCCAGGGGACGCACCGCAGGGAACACCATATATTTT
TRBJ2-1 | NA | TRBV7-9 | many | CASSLLLGEQFF | TGTGCCAGCAGCTTACTCCTCGGGGAGCAGTTCTTC
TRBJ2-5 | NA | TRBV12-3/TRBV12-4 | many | CASSLQVETQYF | TGTGCCAGCAGTTTACAGGTAGAGACCCAGTACTTC
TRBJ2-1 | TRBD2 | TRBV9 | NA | CASSVALASSSYNEQFF | TGTGCCAGCAGCGTAGCACTAGCGTCGAGCTCCTACAATGAGCAGTTCTTC
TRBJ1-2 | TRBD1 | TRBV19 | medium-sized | CASSSGTAPLNYTF | TGTGCCAGTAGCAGCGGGACAGCGCCCTTGAACTACACCTTC
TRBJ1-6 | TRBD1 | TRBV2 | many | CASRLQGTKRGNSPLHF | TGTGCCAGCAGGTTACAGGGGACCAAGCGAGGCAATTCACCCCTCCACTTT
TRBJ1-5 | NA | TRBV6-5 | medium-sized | CASSYSGQGNQPQHF | TGTGCCAGCAGTTACTCCGGGCAGGGTAATCAGCCCCAGCATTTT
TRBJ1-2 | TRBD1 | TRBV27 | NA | CASSFFPRQGFNYGYTF | TGTGCCAGCAGTTTTTTTCCCCGACAGGGATTTAACTATGGATACACATTC
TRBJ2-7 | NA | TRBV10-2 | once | CASILDSLYEQYF | TGCGCCAGCATTCTGGACAGCTTGTACGAGCAGTACTTC
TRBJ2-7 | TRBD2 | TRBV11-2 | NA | CASSAPGGGHEQYF | TGTGCCAGCAGCGCTCCGGGGGGAGGCCACGAGCAGTACTTC
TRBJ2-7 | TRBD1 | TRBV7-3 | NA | CASSPSGQSSSYEQYF | TGTGCCAGCAGCCCTTCGGGACAGTCGAGCTCCTACGAGCAGTACTTC
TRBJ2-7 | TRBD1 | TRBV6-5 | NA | CASSYRTGAYEQYF | TGTGCCAGCAGTTATAGGACAGGGGCCTACGAGCAGTACTTC
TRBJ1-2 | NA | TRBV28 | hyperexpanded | CASSLVSGLWGYTF | TGTGCCAGCAGTTTAGTTAGCGGGCTATGGGGCTACACCTTC
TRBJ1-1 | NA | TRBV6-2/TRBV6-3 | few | CASSYSMATEAFF | TGTGCCAGCAGTTACTCGATGGCCACTGAAGCTTTCTTT
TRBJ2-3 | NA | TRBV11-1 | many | CASSLGLALGGTQYF | TGTGCCAGCAGCTTAGGATTGGCCCTCGGGGGTACGCAGTATTTT
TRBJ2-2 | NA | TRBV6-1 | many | CASSQSWTDGELFF | TGTGCCAGCAGCCAATCCTGGACAGACGGGGAGCTGTTTTTT
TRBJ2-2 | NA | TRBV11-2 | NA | CASSPRPPPNTGELFF | TGTGCCAGCAGCCCTAGACCCCCACCGAACACCGGTGAGCTGTTTTTT
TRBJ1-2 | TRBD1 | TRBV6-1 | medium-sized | CASRGTGDRIYTF | TGTGCCAGCAGAGGGACAGGGGACCGGATCTACACCTTC
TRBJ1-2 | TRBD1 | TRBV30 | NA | CASFEGQGYGYTF | TGTGCCTCGTTCGAAGGACAGGGCTATGGCTACACCTTC
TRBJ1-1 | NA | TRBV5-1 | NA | CASSSTGGNTEAFF | TGCGCCAGCAGCTCGACGGGCGGCAACACTGAAGCTTTCTTT
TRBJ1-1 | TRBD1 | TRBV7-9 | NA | CASSSGQGSTEAFF | TGTGCCAGCAGCTCAGGACAGGGGAGTACTGAAGCTTTCTTT
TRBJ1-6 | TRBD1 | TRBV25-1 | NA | CASSGDRDNSPLHF | TGTGCCAGCAGTGGGGACAGGGATAATTCACCCCTCCACTTT
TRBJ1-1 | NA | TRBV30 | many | CAWSVVPGTEAFF | TGTGCCTGGAGTGTGGTCCCGGGGACTGAAGCTTTCTTT
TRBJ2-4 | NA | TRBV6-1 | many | CASLTGGVAKNIQYF | TGTGCCAGCTTGACCGGTGGAGTAGCCAAAAACATTCAGTACTTC
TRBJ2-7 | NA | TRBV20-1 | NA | CSAVRRGQNEQYF | TGCAGTGCCGTACGTCGGGGGCAAAACGAGCAGTACTTC
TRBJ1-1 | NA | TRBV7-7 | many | CASSLERNTEAFF | TGTGCTAGCAGCTTAGAGAGGAACACTGAAGCTTTCTTT
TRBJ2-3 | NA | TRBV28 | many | CASSFLSGTDTQYF | TGTGCCAGCAGTTTTTTAAGCGGCACAGATACGCAGTATTTT
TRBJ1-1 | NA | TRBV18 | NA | CASSPSLGELGAFF | TGTGCCAGCTCACCTAGTCTCGGGGAATTAGGGGCTTTCTTT
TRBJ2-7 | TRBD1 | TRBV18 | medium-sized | CASRGTGRYEQYF | TGTGCCAGCCGGGGGACAGGCCGCTACGAGCAGTACTTC
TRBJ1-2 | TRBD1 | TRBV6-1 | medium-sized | CATSNPNRDSDLGYTF | TGTGCCACCTCAAACCCGAACCGGGACAGTGACCTTGGCTACACCTTC
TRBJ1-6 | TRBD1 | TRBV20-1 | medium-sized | CSARDRGQLAYNSPLHF | TGCAGTGCTCGGGACAGGGGGCAGTTGGCCTATAATTCACCCCTCCACTTT
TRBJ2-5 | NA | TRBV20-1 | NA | CSARDRLCLIQETQYF | TGCAGTGCTAGAGATCGCTTGTGTCTCATCCAAGAGACCCAGTACTTC
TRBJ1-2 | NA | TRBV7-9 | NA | CASSPSGANGYTF | TGTGCCAGCAGCCCCTCGGGGGCGAACGGCTACACCTTC
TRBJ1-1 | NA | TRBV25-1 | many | CASSPGIHDRPNTEAFF | TGTGCCAGCAGTCCGGGCATCCACGACAGACCGAACACTGAAGCTTTCTTT
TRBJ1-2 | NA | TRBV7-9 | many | CASSFTENYGYTF | TGTGCCAGCAGCTTTACGGAGAACTATGGCTACACCTTC
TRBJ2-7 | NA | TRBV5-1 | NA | CASASDSPYYEQYF | TGCGCCAGCGCTTCCGACAGTCCCTACTACGAGCAGTACTTC
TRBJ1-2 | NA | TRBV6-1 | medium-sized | CASSETVLRGYTF | TGTGCCAGCAGTGAGACAGTGTTAAGGGGCTACACCTTC
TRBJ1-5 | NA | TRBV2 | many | CASSEDTNQPQHF | TGTGCCAGCAGTGAGGACACAAATCAGCCCCAGCATTTT
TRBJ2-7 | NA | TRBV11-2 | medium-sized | CASSLHPYEQYF | TGTGCCAGCAGCTTACATCCTTACGAGCAGTACTTC
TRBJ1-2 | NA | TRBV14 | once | CTSSLTGNYGYTF | TGTACCAGCAGCCTTACAGGTAACTATGGCTACACCTTC
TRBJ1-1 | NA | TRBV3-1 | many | CASSHLTEAFF | TGTGCCAGCAGCCACTTAACTGAAGCTTTCTTT
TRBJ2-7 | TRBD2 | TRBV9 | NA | CASSPSGGANEQYF | TGTGCCAGCAGCCCTTCCGGGGGGGCCAACGAGCAGTACTTC
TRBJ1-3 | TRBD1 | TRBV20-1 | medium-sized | CSARGSDRGPGNTIYF | TGCAGTGCTAGAGGCTCCGACAGGGGGCCTGGAAACACCATATATTTT
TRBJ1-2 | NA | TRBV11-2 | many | CASTTLVRGFSFGYTF | TGTGCCAGCACCACACTCGTCCGGGGTTTTAGTTTTGGCTACACCTTC